This T cell receptor (beta chain) emerged from a study of molecular identifiers for immune sequencing clone quantification. Study context: Replicate runs used RNA from about 19,000 or 110,000 naive CD8 cells, which was split five ways into aliquots, and four of those aliquots were then sequenced.

Study-wide findings and caveats: Clones that had above 20 RNA copies took up over 99% of effector molecules but under 1% in naive cells.

This clonotype was observed many times. Its antigen is undetermined. MiXCR, run by TCRdb on the PCR reads, gives a single entry per CDR3 protein. Of approximately 630,000 distinct CDR3 sequences in the sample, 25% were seen once. This CDR3 is built from 13 residues. Trimming left V 0 bases short and J 0 bases short, with 3 bases between. Germline-derived CDR1 and CDR2 are GTSNPN and SVGIG (reference sequence). The rearrangement joins TRBV30 to TRBJ1-5, with unresolved D. The clonotype was recovered from a human donor in good health. Some libraries in this study had Jurkat cell RNA spiked in. Sequenced input: naive CD8+ T cells from blood, with Jurkat cell RNA spiked in. The subset was: FACS-sorted CD8+CD4-CCR7+CD45RA+ naive T cells. DNA for the CDR3: TGTGCCTGGAGTGTAAGTAGCAATCAGCCCCAGCATTTT. Protein product: CAWSVSSNQPQHF.